This T cell receptor beta chain emerged from a study of identical twins. Study-level findings and limits: The study found that models underestimated out-of-frame TCR alpha sharing in monozygotic twins. Insertions were fewer in abundant cord blood beta clonotypes, whereas memory repertoires showed none of this pattern. Excess sharing between twins was weaker in beta out-of-frame sequences.

Of note for this clonotype: The antigen is not known.

Each CDR3 protein is one row after TCRdb ran MiXCR on the 5' RACE reads. The sample has a few hundred thousand distinct CDR3 sequences, roughly 15% seen once; the top ten hold 0.44%. This CDR3 spans 15 amino acids. The J segment lost 0 bases and the V segment lost 5 bases, leaving 6 bases of the junction unmatched. This sample was shared with a second study, whose subject was yellow fever vaccine responses in identical twins. That study adds: Reportedly, the response of twins' T cells to the vaccine seemed partly convergent, partly personalized.

The sample taken for sequencing was CD4+ T cells sorted from blood. The sequence came from a woman between 18 and 30 years old in good health. V usage is TRBV12-3 or TRBV12-4 and J usage is TRBJ1-1, with TRBD1 identical over 7 bases. CDR3 nucleotides: TGTGCCAGCAGTGCCAGGGGGAGCATGAACACTGAAGCTTTCTTT. Its protein is CASSARGSMNTEAFF.